This T cell receptor (beta chain) was recorded in a study of cytomegalovirus exposure and HLA in healthy donors. V was cut by 3 bases and J by 4 bases, with 13 bases left in between. The CDR3 has 15 residues. CDR1 is SGHAT and CDR2 is FQNNGV in the germline V gene. Notes on this clone: The target antigen is unknown.

Points from the study as a whole: An analysis done earlier found most TCR beta V segments productive about 87% or about 30% of the time. Another analysis was done later, and it associated roughly 15,000 TCR beta sequences with HLA alleles at 0.05 false discovery rate.

Primers: 60 Vbeta forward and 13 Jbeta reverse. Produced via immunoSEQ multiplex PCR; TCRdb's table is partial and in-frame only. The table shows under 200,000 clones, with around 79% occurring only once. The sequenced sample consisted of PBMCs. The source of this sequence is a man between 35 and 55 years old in good health and CMV-seronegative. The chain recombines TRBV11-2 with TRBJ1-3; D is possibly TRBD1 (6 bases). The CDR3 sequence is CASSFGAGAGNTIYF. The CDR3, as DNA: TGTGCCAGCAGCTTTGGAGCAGGGGCCGGAAACACCATATATTTT.